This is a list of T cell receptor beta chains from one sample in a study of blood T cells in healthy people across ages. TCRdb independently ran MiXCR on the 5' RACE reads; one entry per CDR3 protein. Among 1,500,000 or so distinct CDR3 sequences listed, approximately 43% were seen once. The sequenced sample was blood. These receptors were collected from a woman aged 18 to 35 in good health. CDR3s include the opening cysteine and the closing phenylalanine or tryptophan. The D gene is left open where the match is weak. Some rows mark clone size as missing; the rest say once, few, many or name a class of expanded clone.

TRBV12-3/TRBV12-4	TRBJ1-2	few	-	CASKLLNYGYTF	TGTGCCAGCAAGCTACTTAACTATGGCTACACCTTC
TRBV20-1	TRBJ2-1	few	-	CSAPELGHSYNEQFF	TGCAGTGCTCCAGAACTAGGACACTCCTACAATGAGCAGTTCTTC
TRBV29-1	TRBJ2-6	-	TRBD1	CSVRQGSGANVLTF	TGCAGCGTGAGACAGGGTTCTGGGGCCAACGTCCTGACTTTC
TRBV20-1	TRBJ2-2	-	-	CSAPPEGNTGELFF	TGCAGTGCCCCGCCGGAGGGGAACACCGGGGAGCTGTTTTTT
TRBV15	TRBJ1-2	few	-	CATSRLEGAYGYTF	TGTGCCACCAGCAGGCTGGAAGGGGCCTATGGCTACACCTTC
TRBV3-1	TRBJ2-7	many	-	CASSVADREQYF	TGTGCCAGCAGCGTTGCTGACCGCGAGCAGTACTTC
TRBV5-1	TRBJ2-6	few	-	CASSLVGATGANVLTF	TGCGCCAGCAGCTTGGTTGGGGCTACGGGGGCCAACGTCCTGACTTTC
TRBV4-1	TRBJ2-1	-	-	CASSQGRATSSYNEQFF	TGCGCCAGCAGCCAAGGGAGGGCGACTAGCTCCTACAATGAGCAGTTCTTC
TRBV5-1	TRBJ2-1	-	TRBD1	CASSRIGTGIEQFF	TGCGCCAGCAGCAGAATTGGGACAGGGATTGAGCAGTTCTTC
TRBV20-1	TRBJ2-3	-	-	CSVKIPTSTDTQYF	TGCAGTGTTAAGATCCCCACTAGCACAGATACGCAGTATTTT